Listed below are T cell receptor beta chains from one sample, sequenced in a study of blood T cell repertoires in COVID-19. The method was immunoSEQ multiplex PCR; TCRdb's version includes in-frame clones alone and lacks a portion of them. Here the sample spans some 460,000 clones, around 87% being singletons. The source material was PBMCs or T cells enriched from blood (not recorded which). The receptors originated from a woman under 30 who had recovered from COVID-19. Both conserved end residues are part of each CDR3. The order of the fields is D gene, J gene, CDR3 length, V gene, clone size, CDR3 protein, CDR3 DNA. The D gene is left open where the match is weak. The size of a clone is reported for some rows only, either as once, few or many, or as a class for expanded clones.

. TRBJ1-6 14 TRBV6-5 . CACARSSYNSPLHF TGTGCCTGTGCGAGGAGCTCCTATAATTCACCCCTCCACTTT
. TRBJ2-7 14 TRBV10-2 . CASSPNPPVYEQYF TGCGCCAGCAGCCCAAATCCCCCGGTCTACGAGCAGTACTTC
TRBD1 TRBJ1-1 13 TRBV19 . CATRQGTNTEAFF TGTGCCACACGACAGGGGACTAACACTGAAGCTTTCTTT
. TRBJ1-5 15 TRBV5-1 . CASSLDGGRNQPQHF TGCGCCAGCAGCTTGGACGGCGGTCGCAATCAGCCCCAGCATTTT
. TRBJ1-5 15 TRBV5-1 . CASSLSTGLGQPQHF TGCGCCAGCAGCTTATCGACAGGTCTAGGGCAGCCCCAGCATTTT
. TRBJ2-3 13 TRBV10-3 . CAISAGVGDTQYF TGTGCCATCAGTGCGGGGGTTGGAGATACGCAGTATTTT
. TRBJ1-5 14 TRBV5-1 . CASSLDGRNQPQHF TGCGCCAGCAGCTTGGACGGGAGAAATCAGCCCCAGCATTTT
. TRBJ1-2 13 TRBV7-2 . CASSLGRAYGYTF TGTGCCAGCAGCTTAGGCAGGGCGTATGGCTACACCTTC
. TRBJ2-2 15 TRBV6-5 . CASRVDYPNTGELFF TGTGCCAGCAGAGTAGATTACCCGAACACCGGGGAGCTGTTTTTT
TRBD1 TRBJ1-2 13 TRBV18 . CASSPGQSYGYTF TGTGCCAGCTCGCCGGGACAGTCATATGGCTACACCTTC
TRBD1 TRBJ1-1 18 TRBV6-1 . CASSVRWGQGLSNTEAFF TGTGCCAGCAGTGTCCGCTGGGGACAGGGTCTTTCGAACACTGAAGCTTTCTTT
. TRBJ1-1 13 TRBV6-2/TRBV6-3 . CASSKTGETEAFF TGTGCCAGCAGTAAGACAGGAGAGACTGAAGCTTTCTTT
. TRBJ2-3 17 TRBV11-2 . CASSLWDDRRCTDTQYF TGTGCCAGCAGCTTGTGGGACGACAGGCGCTGCACAGATACGCAGTATTTT
TRBD2 TRBJ2-1 13 TRBV5-1 . CASGRGGDNEQFF TGCGCCAGCGGGCGGGGAGGGGACAATGAGCAGTTCTTC
. TRBJ1-1 15 TRBV19 . CASSMIRELNTEAFF TGTGCCAGTAGTATGATCCGCGAGTTGAACACTGAAGCTTTCTTT
TRBD1 TRBJ2-2 16 TRBV28 . CASSSGTALNTGELFF TGTGCCAGCAGTTCCGGGACAGCCTTGAACACCGGGGAGCTGTTTTTT
TRBD2 TRBJ2-7 17 TRBV28 . CASSSLGGGFRSYEQYF TGTGCCAGCAGTTCCTTAGGCGGGGGGTTCCGCTCCTACGAGCAGTACTTC
. TRBJ2-7 12 TRBV2 . CASSEGGYEQYF TGTGCCAGCAGTGAAGGCGGCTACGAGCAGTACTTC
TRBD1 TRBJ1-6 14 TRBV30 . CAWKDGQANSPLHF TGTGCCTGGAAAGATGGACAGGCCAATTCACCCCTCCACTTT
TRBD1 TRBJ2-7 16 TRBV28 . CASSSFWDRGSREQYF TGTGCCAGCAGCTCCTTTTGGGACAGAGGATCACGCGAGCAGTACTTC
. TRBJ2-1 16 TRBV6-5 . CASSSPRGQRWDEQFF TGTGCCAGCAGTTCCCCAAGAGGACAGCGGTGGGATGAGCAGTTCTTC
. TRBJ1-4 16 TRBV18 . CASSPGAPEGNEKLFF TGTGCCAGCTCACCAGGGGCGCCGGAGGGAAATGAAAAACTGTTTTTT
. TRBJ1-5 16 TRBV19 . CASSIGRERSNQPQHF TGTGCCAGTAGTATAGGTCGAGAGAGGAGTAATCAGCCCCAGCATTTT
TRBD2 TRBJ2-7 14 TRBV5-1 . CASRRGADSYEQYF TGCGCCAGCAGGCGGGGGGCCGACTCTTACGAGCAGTACTTC
. TRBJ1-4 15 TRBV27 few CASRQGEATNEKLFF TGTGCCAGCAGACAGGGAGAAGCAACTAATGAAAAACTGTTTTTT
. TRBJ2-2 14 TRBV28 once CATAHGQNTGELFF TGTGCCACCGCTCATGGACAGAACACCGGGGAGCTGTTTTTT
TRBD1 TRBJ2-2 17 TRBV5-1 . CASSRPRQGTNTGELFF TGCGCCAGCAGCCGACCTCGACAGGGGACAAACACCGGGGAGCTGTTTTTT
TRBD1 TRBJ1-2 13 TRBV28 . CASSSDRGYGYTF TGTGCCAGCAGTTCGGACAGGGGTTATGGCTACACCTTC
. TRBJ1-1 12 TRBV14 . CASSQSLLEAFF TGTGCCAGCAGCCAATCCCTCCTAGAAGCTTTCTTT
TRBD2 TRBJ2-7 15 TRBV9 . CASSVQPGLEYEQYF TGTGCCAGCAGCGTTCAGCCGGGACTAGAGTACGAGCAGTACTTC
. TRBJ2-2 16 TRBV5-5 . CASSLEWHANTGELFF TGTGCCAGCAGCTTGGAGTGGCACGCGAACACCGGGGAGCTGTTTTTT
TRBD1 TRBJ1-2 15 TRBV11-2 once CASSPRTGTPNGYTF TGTGCCAGCAGCCCCCGGACAGGGACCCCTAATGGCTACACCTTC
. TRBJ1-3 19 TRBV7-6 . CASSYGVPAGARAGNTIYF TGTGCCAGCAGCTATGGGGTACCCGCAGGGGCGCGGGCTGGAAACACCATATATTTT
. TRBJ1-2 13 TRBV2 . CASRLTPNYGYTF TGTGCCAGCAGACTAACTCCTAACTATGGCTACACCTTC
. TRBJ1-5 13 TRBV10-3 . CAISGGVDQPQHF TGTGCCATCAGTGGGGGGGTAGATCAGCCCCAGCATTTT
TRBD1 TRBJ1-4 19 TRBV5-4 . CASSSGGRVRSLPNEKLFF TGTGCCAGCAGCTCAGGGGGCCGGGTAAGAAGTCTCCCTAATGAAAAACTGTTTTTT
. TRBJ1-6 12 TRBV27 . CASSFLNSPLHF TGTGCCAGCAGCTTCCTCAATTCACCCCTCCACTTT
. TRBJ1-4 15 TRBV6-5 . CASRARDTIFEKLFF TGTGCCAGCAGGGCCCGGGACACCATTTTCGAAAAACTGTTTTTT
TRBD1 TRBJ1-1 14 TRBV19 . CASSVTGGFTEAFF TGTGCCAGTAGTGTAACAGGGGGCTTTACTGAAGCTTTCTTT
. TRBJ1-2 11 TRBV20-1 once CSEGQPYGYTF TGCAGTGAAGGACAGCCCTATGGCTACACCTTC